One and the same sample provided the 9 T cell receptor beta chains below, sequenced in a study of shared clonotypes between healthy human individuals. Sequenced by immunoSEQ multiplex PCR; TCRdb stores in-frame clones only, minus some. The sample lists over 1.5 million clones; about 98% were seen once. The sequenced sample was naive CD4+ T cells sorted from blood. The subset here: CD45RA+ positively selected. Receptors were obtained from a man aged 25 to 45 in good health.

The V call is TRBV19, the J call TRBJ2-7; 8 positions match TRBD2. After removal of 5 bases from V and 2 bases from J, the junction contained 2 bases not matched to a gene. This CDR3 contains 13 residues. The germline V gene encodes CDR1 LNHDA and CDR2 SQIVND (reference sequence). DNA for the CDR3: TGTGCCAGTAGTCTAGCGGGTGCCTACGAGCAGTACTTC. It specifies CASSLAGAYEQYF.

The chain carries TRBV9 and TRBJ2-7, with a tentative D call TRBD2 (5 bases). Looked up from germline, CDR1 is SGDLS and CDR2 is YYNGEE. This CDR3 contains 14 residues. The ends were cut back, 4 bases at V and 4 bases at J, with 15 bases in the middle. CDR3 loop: CASSLRTGDYEQYF. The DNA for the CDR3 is TGTGCCAGCAGCCTCAGGACTGGAGATTACGAGCAGTACTTC.

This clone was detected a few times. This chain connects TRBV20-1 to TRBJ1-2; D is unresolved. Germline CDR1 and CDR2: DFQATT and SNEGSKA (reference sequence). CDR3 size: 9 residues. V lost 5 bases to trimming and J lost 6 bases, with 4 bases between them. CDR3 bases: TGCAGTGCTCCAGATGGCTACACCTTC. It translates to CSAPDGYTF.

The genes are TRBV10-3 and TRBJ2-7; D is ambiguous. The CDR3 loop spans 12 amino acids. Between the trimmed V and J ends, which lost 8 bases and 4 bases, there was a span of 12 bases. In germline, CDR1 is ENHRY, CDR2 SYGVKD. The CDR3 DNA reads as TGTGCCATCGGCTTATTATCTTACGAGCAGTACTTC. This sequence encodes CAIGLLSYEQYF.

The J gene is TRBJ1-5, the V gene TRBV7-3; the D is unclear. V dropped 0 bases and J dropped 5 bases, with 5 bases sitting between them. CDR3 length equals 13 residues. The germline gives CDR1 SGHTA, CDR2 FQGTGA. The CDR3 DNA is TGTGCCAGCAGCTTAACCGTGGATCAGCCCCAGCATTTT. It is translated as CASSLTVDQPQHF.

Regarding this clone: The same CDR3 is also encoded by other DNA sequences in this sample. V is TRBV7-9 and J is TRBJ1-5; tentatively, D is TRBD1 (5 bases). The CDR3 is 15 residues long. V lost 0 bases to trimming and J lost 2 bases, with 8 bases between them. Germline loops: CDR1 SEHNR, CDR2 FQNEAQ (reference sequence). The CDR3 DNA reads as TGTGCCAGCAGCTTAGCAGGGGATGGCAATCAGCCCCAGCATTTT. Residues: CASSLAGDGNQPQHF.

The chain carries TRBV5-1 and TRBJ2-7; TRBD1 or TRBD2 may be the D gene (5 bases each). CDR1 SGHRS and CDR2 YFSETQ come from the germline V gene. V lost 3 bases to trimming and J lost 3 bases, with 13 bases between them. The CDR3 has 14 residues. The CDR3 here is CASSWGPGGYEQYF. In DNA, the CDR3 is TGCGCCAGCAGCTGGGGCCCTGGGGGCTACGAGCAGTACTTC.

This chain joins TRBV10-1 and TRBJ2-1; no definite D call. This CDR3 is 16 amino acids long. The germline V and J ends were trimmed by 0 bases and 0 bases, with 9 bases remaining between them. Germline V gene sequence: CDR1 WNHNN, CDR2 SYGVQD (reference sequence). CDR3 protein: CASSESRGTSYNEQFF. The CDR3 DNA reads TGCGCCAGCAGTGAGTCCCGTGGAACCTCCTACAATGAGCAGTTCTTC.

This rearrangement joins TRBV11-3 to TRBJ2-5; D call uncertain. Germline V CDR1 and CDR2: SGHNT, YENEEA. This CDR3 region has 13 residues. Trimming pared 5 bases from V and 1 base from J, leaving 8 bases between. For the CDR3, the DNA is TGTGCCAGCAGCCGGCCCATCCAAGAGACCCAGTACTTC. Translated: CASSRPIQETQYF.